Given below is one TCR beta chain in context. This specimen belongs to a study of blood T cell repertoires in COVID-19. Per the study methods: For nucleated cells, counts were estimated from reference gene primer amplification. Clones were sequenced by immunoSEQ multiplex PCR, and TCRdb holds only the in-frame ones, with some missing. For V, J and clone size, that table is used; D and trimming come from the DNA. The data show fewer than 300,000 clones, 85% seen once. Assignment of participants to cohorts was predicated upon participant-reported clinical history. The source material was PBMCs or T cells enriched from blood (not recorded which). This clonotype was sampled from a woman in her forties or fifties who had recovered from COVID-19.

This chain's CDR3 is CASSVSTAGGPNTGELFF. CDR3 DNA sequence: TGTGCCAGCAGCGTATCTACAGCGGGAGGGCCTAACACCGGGGAGCTGTTTTTT. The V call is TRBV9, the J call TRBJ2-2; 10 nucleotides match TRBD2. CDR1 and CDR2 from the germline V gene are SGDLS and YYNGEE. This CDR3 region has 18 residues. J was trimmed by 2 bases and V by 1 base; bases with no gene match: 8.